The 7 T cell receptor beta chains below come from one sample, sequenced in a study of CD8 T cells in ankylosing spondylitis. Their recognized antigens are unknown. Whole-study findings and limits: Seemingly distinctive of ankylosing spondylitis blood was a TCR beta motif formed by eight highly homologous variants.

TCRdb re-called the 5' RACE reads through MiXCR, storing one row per CDR3 protein. The repertoire holds fewer than 550,000 distinct CDR3 sequences, with approximately 5.3% as singletons. The specimen was blood, either unsorted or a sorted T cell fraction (not recorded which). The source of these receptors is a male donor with ankylosing spondylitis.

The chain combines TRBV4-1 with TRBJ2-1, with 7 bases matching TRBD2. This CDR3 spans 16 amino acids. With V trimmed by 1 base and J by 6 bases, 9 bases remained unmatched. Germline V gene data show CDR1 as MGHRA and CDR2 as YSYEKL. CDR3 in amino acids: CASSQVRGGSGNEQFF. In DNA form, the CDR3 reads TGCGCCAGCAGCCAAGTTCGCGGCGGGAGCGGCAATGAGCAGTTCTTC.

V is TRBV10-3 and J is TRBJ1-1; tentatively, D is TRBD1 (5 bases). Germline values: CDR1 ENHRY, CDR2 SYGVKD. The CDR3 consists of 14 residues. With 4 bases removed from V and 2 bases from J, the gap between germline ends came to 11 bases. The CDR3 DNA is TGTGCCATCAGTGTCATTGGGGGAAACACTGAAGCTTTCTTT. Translating it yields CAISVIGGNTEAFF.

The rearrangement uses TRBV7-8 and TRBJ2-5, with D unresolved. CDR1 SGHVS and CDR2 FQNEAQ come from the germline V gene. Trimming removed 1 base at V and 4 bases at J, with 13 bases between. The CDR3 totals 15 residues. The CDR3 loop reads CASSLVRITGETQYF. CDR3 nucleotide sequence: TGTGCCAGCAGCTTAGTACGGATAACTGGAGAGACCCAGTACTTC.

This clonotype was seen many times. The chain has TRBV10-3 and TRBJ1-2; D perhaps matches TRBD1 (5 bases). V lost 0 bases and J 6 bases, leaving 11 bases between the germline ends. The CDR3 sequence is 14 residues long. Germline values: CDR1 ENHRY, CDR2 SYGVKD. CDR3 in DNA: TGTGCCATCAGTGAGTCGTGGGGCGCGGATGGCTACACCTTC. Residues: CAISESWGADGYTF.

This clonotype showed up just a few times. The chain couples TRBV7-2 to TRBJ2-7; the D gene is possibly TRBD2 (5 bases). This CDR3 contains 16 residues. Germline V gene sequence: CDR1 SGHTA, CDR2 FQGNSA. Trimming removed 1 base from V and 4 bases from J, with 17 bases in between. For the CDR3, the DNA is TGTGCCAGCAGCTTAGGAGGGCCAGGAGGATCATACGAGCAGTACTTC. Translated, it gives CASSLGGPGGSYEQYF.

In this sample, this clonotype turned up many times. V gene TRBV20-1 combines with J gene TRBJ1-5; D may be TRBD1 (6 bases). CDR3 size: 14 residues. V lost 3 bases and J 3 bases, leaving 12 bases between the germline ends. Germline-derived CDR1 and CDR2 are DFQATT and SNEGSKA (reference sequence). The CDR3 DNA sequence: TGCAGTGCTAGCGATACAGGGCCCAATCAGCCCCAGCATTTT. As protein: CSASDTGPNQPQHF.

This clonotype was detected ten times or more. The gene calls are TRBV4-1 and TRBJ2-7; D gene unclear. V gave up 3 bases and J gave up 3 bases, with 6 bases separating them. This CDR3 spans 12 amino acids. Germline V CDR1 and CDR2: MGHRA, YSYEKL. In nucleotides, the CDR3 is TGCGCCAGCAGCCATAACAGCTACGAGCAGTACTTC. Residues: CASSHNSYEQYF.